This passage covers 4 T cell receptor beta chains from one sample sequenced in a study of OX40 agonist ivuxolimab in advanced cancers. The data were produced by immunoSEQ multiplex PCR, yet TCRdb's version contains in-frame clones alone and is incomplete. The data contain roughly 10,000 clones, around nine tenths of them singletons. Material: CD4+ or CD8+ T cells sorted from blood, obtained in a trial of the OX40 agonist ivuxolimab. The receptors here all came from an adult with an advanced solid tumor such as melanoma, head and neck, liver or kidney cancer.

This clone was detected only a few times. The rearrangement uses TRBV5-4 and TRBJ1-1, with 11 positions matching TRBD1. Germline CDR1 and CDR2: SGHNT and YYREEE (reference sequence). This CDR3 is built from 17 residues. J lost 1 base, V lost 3 bases, and 8 bases had no gene match. CDR3 DNA: TGTGCCAGCAGCTCACGGACAGGGGGCCCCACGAACACTGAAGCTTTCTTT. This sequence encodes CASSSRTGGPTNTEAFF.

The J gene is TRBJ2-7, the V gene TRBV6-5, with 9 bases fitting TRBD1. Looked up from germline, CDR1 is MNHEY and CDR2 is SVGAGI. V shed 0 bases, J shed 5 bases, and the junction held 8 bases outside the gene matches. The CDR3 loop spans 16 amino acids. The CDR3 loop reads CASSYSKQGALHEQYF. As DNA, the CDR3 is TGTGCCAGCAGTTACTCGAAACAGGGGGCGCTTCACGAGCAGTACTTC.

CDR3 bases: TGTGCCAGCAGTGACAGCTACTATGGCTACACCTTC. Translated: CASSDSYYGYTF. The V call is TRBV25-1, the J call TRBJ1-2, with D unclear. Germline V gene sequence: CDR1 MGHDK, CDR2 SYGVNS. CDR3 length: 12 residues. Trimming took 3 bases from V and 3 from J, leaving 5 bases between them.

The chain employs TRBV6-1 and TRBJ2-5, with D possibly TRBD2 on 5 matching bases. The CDR3 length is 14 residues. Trimming stripped 3 bases from V and 1 base from J, with 9 bases between. Germline lookup yields CDR1 MNHNS and CDR2 SASEGT. The CDR3 bases are TGTGCCAGCAGTGACGGGGTAGGCCAAGAGACCCAGTACTTC. Protein: CASSDGVGQETQYF.